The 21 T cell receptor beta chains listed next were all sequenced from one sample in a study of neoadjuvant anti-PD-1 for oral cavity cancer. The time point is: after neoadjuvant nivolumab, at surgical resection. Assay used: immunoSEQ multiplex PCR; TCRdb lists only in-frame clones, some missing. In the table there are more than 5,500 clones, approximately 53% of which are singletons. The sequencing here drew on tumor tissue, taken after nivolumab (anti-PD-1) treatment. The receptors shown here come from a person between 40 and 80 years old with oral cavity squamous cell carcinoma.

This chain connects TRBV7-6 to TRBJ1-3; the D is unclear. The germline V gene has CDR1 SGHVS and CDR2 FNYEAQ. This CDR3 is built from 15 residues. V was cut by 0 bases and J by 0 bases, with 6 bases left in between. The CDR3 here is CASSLALSSGNTIYF. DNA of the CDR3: TGTGCCAGCAGCTTAGCGTTGAGCTCTGGAAACACCATATATTTT.

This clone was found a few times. CDR3 sequence reads: CASSSGQHSGANVLTF. DNA of the CDR3: TGTGCCAGCAGCTCGGGGCAGCACTCTGGGGCCAACGTCCTGACTTTC. The genes are TRBV11-2 and TRBJ2-6, with D perhaps given as TRBD1 or TRBD2 (5 bases each). The germline V gene has CDR1 SGHAT and CDR2 FQNNGV. V lost 4 bases and J 0 bases, leaving 10 bases between the germline ends. The CDR3 extends over 16 amino acids.

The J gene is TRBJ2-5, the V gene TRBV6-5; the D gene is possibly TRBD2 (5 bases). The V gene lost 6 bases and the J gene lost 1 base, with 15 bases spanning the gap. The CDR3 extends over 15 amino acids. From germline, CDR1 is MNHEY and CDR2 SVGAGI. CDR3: CASSSPLVLQETQYF. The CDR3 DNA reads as TGTGCCAGCAGCTCCCCACTAGTCCTCCAAGAGACCCAGTACTTC.

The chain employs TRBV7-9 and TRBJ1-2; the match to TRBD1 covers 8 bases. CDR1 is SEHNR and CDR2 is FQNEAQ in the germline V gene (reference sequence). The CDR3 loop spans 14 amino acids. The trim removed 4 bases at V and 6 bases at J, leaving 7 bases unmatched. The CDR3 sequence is CASSYQGAFDGYTF. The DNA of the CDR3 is TGTGCCAGCAGCTACCAGGGGGCGTTCGATGGCTACACCTTC.

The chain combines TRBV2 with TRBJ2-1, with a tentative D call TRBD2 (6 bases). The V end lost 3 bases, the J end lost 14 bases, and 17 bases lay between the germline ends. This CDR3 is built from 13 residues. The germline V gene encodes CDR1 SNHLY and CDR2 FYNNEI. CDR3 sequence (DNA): TGTGCCAGCAGTGACAGGGCGGGGTTGGGGAAGTTCTTC. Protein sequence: CASSDRAGLGKFF.

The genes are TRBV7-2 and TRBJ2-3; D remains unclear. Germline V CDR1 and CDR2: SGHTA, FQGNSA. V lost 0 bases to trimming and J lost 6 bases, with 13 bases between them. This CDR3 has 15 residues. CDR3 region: CASSLASPSLDTQYF. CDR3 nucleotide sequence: TGTGCCAGCAGCTTAGCCTCTCCGTCCCTTGATACGCAGTATTTT.

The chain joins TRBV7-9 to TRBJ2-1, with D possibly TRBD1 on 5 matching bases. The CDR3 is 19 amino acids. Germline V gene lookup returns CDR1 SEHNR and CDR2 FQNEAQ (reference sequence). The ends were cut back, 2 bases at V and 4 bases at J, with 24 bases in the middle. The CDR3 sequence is CASSLMAFITGVSYNEQFF. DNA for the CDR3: TGTGCCAGCAGCTTAATGGCGTTCATCACAGGAGTAAGTTACAATGAGCAGTTCTTC.

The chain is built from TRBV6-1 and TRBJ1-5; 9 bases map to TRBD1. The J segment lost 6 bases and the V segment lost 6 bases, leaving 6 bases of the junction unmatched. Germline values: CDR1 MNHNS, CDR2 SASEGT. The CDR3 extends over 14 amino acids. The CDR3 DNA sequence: TGTGCCAGCAGCCCCGGGACAGGGAGTCAGCCCCAGCATTTT. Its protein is CASSPGTGSQPQHF.

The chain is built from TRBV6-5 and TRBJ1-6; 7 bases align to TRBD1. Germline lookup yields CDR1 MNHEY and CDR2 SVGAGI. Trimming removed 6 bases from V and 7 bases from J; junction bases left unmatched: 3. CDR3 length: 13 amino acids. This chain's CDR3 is CASSRQGNSPLHF. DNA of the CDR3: TGTGCCAGCAGCAGACAGGGAAATTCACCCCTCCACTTT.

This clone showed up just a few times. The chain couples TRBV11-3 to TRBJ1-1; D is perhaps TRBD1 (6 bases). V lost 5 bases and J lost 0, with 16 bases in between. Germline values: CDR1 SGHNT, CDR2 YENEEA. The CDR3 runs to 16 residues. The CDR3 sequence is CASSPGGGRMNTEAFF. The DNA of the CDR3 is TGTGCCAGCAGCCCCGGAGGGGGGAGGATGAACACTGAAGCTTTCTTT. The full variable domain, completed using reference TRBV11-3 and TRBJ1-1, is EAGVVQSPRYKIIEKKQPVAFWCNPISGHNTLYWYLQNLGQGPELLIRYENEEAVDDSQLPKDRFSAERLKGVDSTLKIQPAELGDSAVYLCASSPGGGRMNTEAFFGQGTRLTVV.

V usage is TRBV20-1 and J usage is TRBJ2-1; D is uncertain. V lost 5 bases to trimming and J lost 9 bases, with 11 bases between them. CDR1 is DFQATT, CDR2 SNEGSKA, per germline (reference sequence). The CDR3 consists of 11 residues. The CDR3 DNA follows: TGCAGTGCTGGAATTATTGCTGAGCAGTTCTTC. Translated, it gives CSAGIIAEQFF.

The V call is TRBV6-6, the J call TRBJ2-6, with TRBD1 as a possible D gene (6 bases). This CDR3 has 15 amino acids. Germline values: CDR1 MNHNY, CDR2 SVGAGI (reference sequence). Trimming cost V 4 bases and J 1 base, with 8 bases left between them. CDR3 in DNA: TGTGCCAGCAGTTTACAGGGTTCTGGGGCCAACGTCCTGACTTTC. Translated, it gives CASSLQGSGANVLTF.

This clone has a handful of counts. CDR3 residues: CAGATNYGYTF. CDR3 nucleotides: TGTGCGGGGGCAACCAACTATGGCTACACCTTC. J is TRBJ1-2 and V is TRBV6-1; D is perhaps TRBD1 (6 bases). This CDR3 region has 11 residues. Germline V CDR1 and CDR2: MNHNS, SASEGT.

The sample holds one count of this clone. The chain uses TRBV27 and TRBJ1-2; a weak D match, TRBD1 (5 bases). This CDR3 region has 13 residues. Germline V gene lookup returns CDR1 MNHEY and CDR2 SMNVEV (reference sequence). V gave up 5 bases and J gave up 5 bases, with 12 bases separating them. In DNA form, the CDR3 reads TGTGCCAGCAGTGAAAGGGGAGGTTATGGCTACACCTTC. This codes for CASSERGGYGYTF.

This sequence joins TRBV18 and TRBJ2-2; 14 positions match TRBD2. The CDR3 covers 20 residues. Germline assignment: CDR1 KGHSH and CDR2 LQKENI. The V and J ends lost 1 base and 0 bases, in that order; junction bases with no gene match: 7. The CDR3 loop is CASSPRGTSGRTSNTGELFF. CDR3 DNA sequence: TGTGCCAGCTCACCACGGGGGACTAGCGGGAGAACTTCGAACACCGGGGAGCTGTTTTTT.

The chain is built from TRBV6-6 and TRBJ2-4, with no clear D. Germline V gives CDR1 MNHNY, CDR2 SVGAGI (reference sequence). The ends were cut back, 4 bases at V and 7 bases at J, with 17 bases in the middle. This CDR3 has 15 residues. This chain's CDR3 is CASSSKASLGNIQYF. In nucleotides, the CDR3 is TGTGCCAGCAGTTCGAAGGCCTCTTTAGGTAACATTCAGTACTTC.

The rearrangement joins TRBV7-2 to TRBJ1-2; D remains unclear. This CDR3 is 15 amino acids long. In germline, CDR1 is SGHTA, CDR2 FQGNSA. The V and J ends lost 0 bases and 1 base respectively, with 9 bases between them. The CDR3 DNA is TGTGCCAGCAGCTTAGCGCTGGGCAGTAACTATGGCTACACCTTC. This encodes CASSLALGSNYGYTF.

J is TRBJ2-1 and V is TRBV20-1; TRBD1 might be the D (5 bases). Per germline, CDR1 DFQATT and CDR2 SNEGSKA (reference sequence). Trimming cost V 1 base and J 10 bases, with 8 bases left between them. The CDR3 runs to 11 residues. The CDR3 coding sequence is TGCAGTGCTAGAGGGGGCGTCGAGCAGTTCTTC. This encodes CSARGGVEQFF.

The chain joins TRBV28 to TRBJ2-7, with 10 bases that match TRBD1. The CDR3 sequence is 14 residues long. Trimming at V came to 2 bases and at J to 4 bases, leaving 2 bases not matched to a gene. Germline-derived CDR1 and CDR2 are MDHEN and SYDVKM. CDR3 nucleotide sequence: TGTGCCAGCAGTTTACTGGGACAGGGGTACGAGCAGTACTTC. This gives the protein CASSLLGQGYEQYF. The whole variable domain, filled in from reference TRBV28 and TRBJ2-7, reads DVKVTQSSRYLVKRTGEKVFLECVQDMDHENMFWYRQDPGLGLRLIYFSYDVKMKEKGDIPEGYSVSREKKERFSLILESASTNQTSMYLCASSLLGQGYEQYFGPGTRLTVT.

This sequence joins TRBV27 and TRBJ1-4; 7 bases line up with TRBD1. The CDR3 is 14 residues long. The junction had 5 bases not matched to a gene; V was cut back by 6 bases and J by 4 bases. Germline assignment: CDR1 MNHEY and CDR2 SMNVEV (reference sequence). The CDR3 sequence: CASRGTVLNEKLFF. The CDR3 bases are TGTGCCAGCAGGGGGACAGTTCTTAATGAAAAACTGTTTTTT.

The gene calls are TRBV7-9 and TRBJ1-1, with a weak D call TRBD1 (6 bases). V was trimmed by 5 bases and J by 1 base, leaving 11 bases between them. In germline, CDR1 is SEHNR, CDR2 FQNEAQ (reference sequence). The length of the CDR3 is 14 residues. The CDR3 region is CASSLMGANTEAFF. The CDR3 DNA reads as TGTGCCAGCAGCCTCATGGGGGCGAACACTGAAGCTTTCTTT.